What follows are 12 T cell receptor beta chains derived from one specimen sequenced in a study of blood T cell repertoires in COVID-19. Some clones are missing from TCRdb's copy, which holds only in-frame ones; the method was immunoSEQ multiplex PCR. The sample has roughly 170,000 clones, over 75% seen once; the top ten hold approximately 5.6%. The sample comprised PBMCs or T cells enriched from blood (not recorded which). The receptors originated from a woman aged 40 to 49 with acute COVID-19.

The genes are TRBV15 and TRBJ2-1, with TRBD2 matching over 11 bases. Germline V lookup: CDR1 LNHNV, CDR2 YYDKDF (reference sequence). Trimming removed 5 bases from V and 5 bases from J; junction bases left unmatched: 8. The length of the CDR3 is 16 residues. This CDR3 reads CATSAFLAGGDNEQFF. In DNA, the CDR3 is TGTGCCACCAGCGCCTTCCTAGCGGGAGGTGACAATGAGCAGTTCTTC.

This clone was found a few times. This chain connects TRBV10-2 to TRBJ1-2; D is possibly TRBD1 (5 bases). Germline V gene sequence: CDR1 WSHSY, CDR2 SAAADI. This CDR3 is built from 12 residues. V dropped 7 bases and J dropped 4 bases, with 10 bases sitting between them. The CDR3 sequence: CASMTDAYGYTF. The DNA of the CDR3 is TGCGCCAGCATGACAGATGCCTATGGCTACACCTTC.

The gene calls are TRBV19 and TRBJ2-6, with 9 nucleotides matching TRBD1. The CDR3 has 16 amino acids. From germline, CDR1 is LNHDA and CDR2 SQIVND (reference sequence). V was pared by 7 bases and J by 2 bases, with 6 bases of the junction left unmatched. Written as DNA, the CDR3 is TGTGCCAGTATTCACACAGGGGGCGCTGGGGCCAACGTCCTGACTTTC. Residues: CASIHTGGAGANVLTF.

This clone showed up just once. The J gene is TRBJ2-3, the V gene TRBV7-3; maybe TRBD2 (7 bases). Germline loops: CDR1 SGHTA, CDR2 FQGTGA. This CDR3 has 15 amino acids. Trimming took off 4 bases at V and 2 bases at J, with 13 bases between the two ends. CDR3 loop: CASSSGGGITDTQYF. DNA of the CDR3: TGTGCCAGCAGCTCTGGCGGGGGCATCACAGATACGCAGTATTTT.

CDR3 sequence: CASSLRTEYNEQFF. In DNA form, the CDR3 reads TGTGCCAGCAGCCTCCGGACAGAGTACAATGAGCAGTTCTTC. The chain links TRBV13 to TRBJ2-1; D may be TRBD1 (6 bases). The V and J ends lost 5 bases and 4 bases respectively, with 12 bases between them. Germline V lookup: CDR1 PRHDT, CDR2 FYEKMQ (reference sequence). The CDR3 is 14 residues long.

V gene TRBV15 combines with J gene TRBJ1-3; no definite D call. The CDR3 covers 13 residues. Germline CDR1 reads LNHNV; CDR2 reads YYDKDF (reference sequence). Trimming pared 0 bases from V and 4 bases from J, leaving 4 bases between. The CDR3 loop reads CATSRDQGNTIYF. The CDR3 DNA follows: TGTGCCACCAGCAGAGATCAGGGAAACACCATATATTTT.

This sequence joins TRBV3-1 (or the pseudogene TRBV3-2) and TRBJ2-2, with TRBD2 identical over 15 bases. The CDR3 loop spans 17 amino acids. The germline V gene has CDR1 LGHDT and CDR2 YNNKEL (reference sequence). V was clipped by 8 bases and J by 2 bases; unmatched bases: 6. The CDR3 loop reads CASSRTSGRVNTGELFF. The CDR3 bases are TGTGCCAGCTCCCGGACTAGCGGGAGGGTCAACACCGGGGAGCTGTTTTTT.

The J gene is TRBJ2-1, the V gene TRBV11-3, with 9 positions matching TRBD2. J gave up 0 bases and V 1 base, and 10 bases lay outside the gene matches. Germline V gene sequence: CDR1 SGHNT, CDR2 YENEEA. The CDR3 spans 19 residues. In DNA form, the CDR3 reads TGTGCCAGCAGCTTAGTTTCTAGCGGGACCCCGAGCTCCTACAATGAGCAGTTCTTC. Amino acids: CASSLVSSGTPSSYNEQFF.

The chain couples TRBV12-3 or TRBV12-4 to TRBJ1-2; 8 positions match TRBD1. J lost 8 bases, V lost 5 bases, and 7 bases had no gene match. There are 13 residues in the CDR3. The CDR3 region is CASSPGGSGGYTF. CDR3 in DNA: TGTGCCAGCAGTCCAGGGGGCTCAGGAGGCTACACCTTC.

The gene calls are TRBV5-6 and TRBJ2-3; D might be TRBD2 (6 bases). Germline V gives CDR1 SGHDT, CDR2 YYEEEE. CDR3 length: 13 amino acids. V shed 3 bases and J shed 10 bases, with 15 bases lying between them. CDR3 sequence: CASSSRDPDAQYF. Written as DNA, the CDR3 is TGTGCCAGCAGCTCGCGGGACCCCGATGCGCAGTATTTT.

The rearrangement joins TRBV6-5 to TRBJ1-5, with TRBD1 matching 7 bases. CDR3 length: 15 residues. Per the germline V gene, CDR1 is MNHEY and CDR2 is SVGAGI. V lost 0 bases to trimming and J lost 4 bases; unmatched junction nucleotides: 3. The CDR3 coding sequence is TGTGCCAGCAGTTACTCGGTACAGGGGAATCAGCCCCAGCATTTT. It encodes CASSYSVQGNQPQHF.

The chain carries TRBV7-8 and TRBJ2-5, with TRBD1 matching over 7 bases. Germline V gene sequence: CDR1 SGHVS, CDR2 FQNEAQ. The CDR3 is 16 amino acids. The V gene end was trimmed by 5 bases and the J gene end by 0 bases; junction bases not matched to a gene: 9. In DNA form, the CDR3 reads TGTGCCAGCAGCGGGACGTACAGGGGCAACCAAGAGACCCAGTACTTC. Translated, it gives CASSGTYRGNQETQYF. Complete variable domain (other parts from reference TRBV7-8 and TRBJ2-5): GAGVSQSPRYKVAKRGQDVALRCDPISGHVSLFWYQQALGQGPEFLTYFQNEAQLDKSGLPSDRFFAERPEGSVSTLKIQRTQQEDSAVYLCASSGTYRGNQETQYFGPGTRLLVL.